Each of the 24 T cell receptor beta chains below was sequenced from the same sample in a study of blood T cell repertoires in COVID-19. Method: immunoSEQ multiplex PCR; TCRdb's copy keeps in-frame clones and lacks some. This sample has more than 250,000 clones, with 70% to 90% found just once. Sequencing used peripheral blood. These receptors all stem from a woman aged 30 to 39 who had recovered from COVID-19.

This clone is medium-sized. V gene TRBV6-4 combines with J gene TRBJ2-3, with unresolved D. V dropped 0 bases and J dropped 1 base, with 5 bases sitting between them. Per the germline V gene, CDR1 is MRHNA and CDR2 is SNTAGT. The CDR3 is made up of 14 amino acids. The CDR3 DNA reads as TGTGCCAGCAGTGACTCCCCGGGCACAGATACGCAGTATTTT. The encoded protein is CASSDSPGTDTQYF.

The V gene is TRBV3-1 (or the pseudogene TRBV3-2), the J gene TRBJ2-2; the match to TRBD2 covers 14 bases. V gave up 5 bases and J gave up 5 bases; unmatched junction bases: 4. CDR1 and CDR2 from the germline V gene are LGHDT and YNNKEL (reference sequence). The CDR3 sequence is 16 residues long. The DNA of the CDR3 is TGTGCCAGCAGCGAGGGACTAGCGGGGGTTACCGGGGAGCTGTTTTTT. Translation gives CASSEGLAGVTGELFF.

The chain links TRBV7-9 to TRBJ1-2; D might be TRBD1 (6 bases). From germline, CDR1 is SEHNR and CDR2 FQNEAQ (reference sequence). The CDR3 is 16 residues long. Deletions cut 4 bases from V and 0 bases from J, with 15 bases between. The chain's CDR3 is CASSSNQGRANYGYTF. Here the CDR3 DNA reads TGTGCCAGCAGCTCTAATCAGGGGAGGGCTAACTATGGCTACACCTTC.

The V gene is TRBV28, the J gene TRBJ2-1; D remains ambiguous. V was cut by 1 base and J by 9 bases, with 7 bases left in between. The CDR3 consists of 12 residues. Germline lookup yields CDR1 MDHEN and CDR2 SYDVKM. This chain's CDR3 is CASSLSGSEQFF. As DNA, the CDR3 is TGTGCCAGCAGTTTATCTGGCAGTGAGCAGTTCTTC.

The chain combines TRBV7-2 with TRBJ2-7; D remains ambiguous. Germline CDR1 and CDR2: SGHTA and FQGNSA. V gave up 6 bases and J gave up 1 base, with 13 bases separating them. This CDR3 contains 14 residues. The CDR3 protein is CASSPQTGSYEQYF. The CDR3 nucleotides read TGTGCCAGCAGTCCTCAGACCGGGTCCTACGAGCAGTACTTC.

In this sample, this clone turned up once. The rearrangement links TRBV5-1 to TRBJ2-5; 11 bases map to TRBD1. V shed 3 bases, J shed 3 bases, and the junction held 4 bases outside the gene matches. This CDR3 has 15 amino acids. From germline, CDR1 is SGHRS and CDR2 YFSETQ. The CDR3 here is CASSYGQGAEETQYF. The DNA of the CDR3 is TGCGCCAGCAGCTACGGACAGGGGGCGGAAGAGACCCAGTACTTC. The full variable domain, rest sourced from reference TRBV5-1 and TRBJ2-5, is KAGVTQTPRYLIKTRGQQVTLSCSPISGHRSVSWYQQTPGQGLQFLFEYFSETQRNKGNFPGRFSGRQFSNSRSEMNVSTLELGDSALYLCASSYGQGAEETQYFGPGTRLLVL.

The chain has TRBV11-2 and TRBJ1-2, with 7 bases identical to TRBD1. The CDR3 spans 14 residues. Germline CDR1 reads SGHAT; CDR2 reads FQNNGV. Germline trimming cut 5 bases from V and 7 bases from J; bases unmatched to any gene: 10. The CDR3 region is CASSPDRVRPGYTF. The CDR3 DNA sequence: TGTGCCAGCAGCCCAGACAGGGTTCGGCCTGGCTACACCTTC. Combining the CDR3 with reference TRBV11-2 and TRBJ1-2 gives the whole variable domain EAGVAQSPRYKIIEKRQSVAFWCNPISGHATLYWYQQILGQGPKLLIQFQNNGVVDDSQLPKDRFSAERLKGVDSTLKIQPAKLEDSAVYLCASSPDRVRPGYTFGSGTRLTVV.

CDR3 region: CASSPLLAGGPDTQYF. In DNA form, the CDR3 reads TGTGCCAGCAGCCCTTTACTAGCGGGGGGGCCCGATACGCAGTATTTT. The chain carries TRBV5-8 and TRBJ2-3; 13 nucleotides match TRBD2. Germline CDR1 is SGHTS and CDR2 is YDEGEE. The CDR3 consists of 16 residues. V lost 4 bases to trimming and J lost 6 bases; unmatched junction nucleotides: 8.

This sequence joins TRBV18 and TRBJ1-1; D is ambiguous. CDR3 length: 16 residues. V lost 6 bases to trimming and J lost 1 base, with 18 bases between them. Germline V gene lookup returns CDR1 KGHSH and CDR2 LQKENI. CDR3 nucleotides: TGTGCCAGCTCCCGAAACCAAGAGTTGTGGAACACTGAAGCTTTCTTT. Protein: CASSRNQELWNTEAFF.

V and J are TRBV6-2 or TRBV6-3 and TRBJ2-2; tentative D call: TRBD2 (6 bases). The germline CDR1 and CDR2 sequences are MNHEY and SVGEGT. Trimming cost V 1 base and J 2 bases, with 8 bases left between them. CDR3 length equals 15 residues. CDR3 residues: CASSYYGTNTGELFF. CDR3 DNA: TGTGCCAGCAGTTACTATGGGACTAACACCGGGGAGCTGTTTTTT.

CDR3 sequence reads: CASSGGLPPYNEQFF. CDR3 nucleotide sequence: TGTGCCAGCAGCGGGGGACTACCCCCCTACAATGAGCAGTTCTTC. This sequence joins TRBV9 and TRBJ2-1; TRBD2 matches at 7 bases. J was trimmed by 2 bases and V by 3 bases; bases with no gene match: 5. This CDR3 comprises 15 residues. The V gene's germline CDR1 is SGDLS and CDR2 YYNGEE.

This sequence joins TRBV19 and TRBJ1-6, with D possibly TRBD1 on 6 matching bases. From germline, CDR1 is LNHDA and CDR2 SQIVND (reference sequence). V was shortened by 2 bases and J by 10 bases, with 15 bases between the two germline ends. The CDR3 loop spans 15 amino acids. Written as DNA, the CDR3 is TGTGCCAGTAGTATAAGGGGGGGCCGGGGGTCACCCCTCCACTTT. Protein: CASSIRGGRGSPLHF.

Worth noting for this clone: A junction end diverges from the germline sequence, so it may reflect a read error. This rearrangement joins TRBV5-4 to TRBJ2-2; TRBD2 matches at 7 bases. Germline V gene lookup returns CDR1 SGHNT and CDR2 YYREEE (reference sequence). The CDR3 covers 14 residues. The DNA of the CDR3 is TGTGCCAGCACCTTGACGGGGGGCACCGGGGAGCTGTTTTTT. Translation gives CASTLTGGTGELFF.

The V call is TRBV5-6, the J call TRBJ2-5, with a weak D call TRBD1 (6 bases). The CDR3 extends over 14 amino acids. CDR1 is SGHDT and CDR2 is YYEEEE in the germline V gene. V shed 1 base and J shed 3 bases, with 10 bases lying between them. The CDR3 DNA reads as TGTGCCAGCAGCTTGCCGGCAGGGGAAGAGACCCAGTACTTC. Its protein is CASSLPAGEETQYF.

Regarding this clone: Different DNA sequences within this sample yield the same CDR3. The J gene is TRBJ2-1, the V gene TRBV11-3; no clear D. Germline V gene data show CDR1 as SGHNT and CDR2 as YENEEA. The CDR3 consists of 12 residues. Trimming stripped 0 bases from V and 8 bases from J, with 5 bases between. CDR3 nucleotide sequence: TGTGCCAGCAGCTTAGATGGAGATGAGCAGTTCTTC. Translated: CASSLDGDEQFF.

The V call is TRBV30, the J call TRBJ1-5, with TRBD1 as a possible D gene (5 bases). CDR3 length equals 11 residues. CDR1 is GTSNPN, CDR2 SVGIG, per germline (reference sequence). Trimming left V 1 base short and J 13 bases short, with 11 bases between. The chain's CDR3 is CAWSGGGEQHF. The DNA of the CDR3 is TGTGCCTGGAGTGGGGGCGGTGAGCAGCATTTT.

This clone has a handful of counts. The chain employs TRBV5-4 and TRBJ1-2, with D possibly TRBD1 on 5 matching bases. The V and J ends lost 0 bases and 4 bases respectively, with 13 bases between them. This CDR3 is built from 15 residues. Germline CDR1 is SGHNT and CDR2 is YYREEE (reference sequence). CDR3 protein: CASSLEPGSRYGYTF. The CDR3, as DNA: TGTGCCAGCAGCTTGGAGCCAGGGTCGCGCTATGGCTACACCTTC.

The table lists this clone with a few counts. The chain employs TRBV4-1 and TRBJ2-2; D not resolved. V lost 1 base and J 0 bases, leaving 6 bases between the germline ends. CDR1 and CDR2 (germline): MGHRA, YSYEKL. CDR3 length: 15 residues. The chain's CDR3 is CASSQVPANTGELFF. The CDR3 nucleotides read TGCGCCAGCAGCCAAGTCCCGGCGAACACCGGGGAGCTGTTTTTT.

The chain links TRBV27 to TRBJ2-1; D might be TRBD2 (6 bases). In germline, CDR1 is MNHEY, CDR2 SMNVEV (reference sequence). Trimming took 4 bases from V and 6 from J, leaving 10 bases between them. The CDR3 covers 13 residues. The CDR3 DNA sequence: TGTGCCAGCAGTTCCCGCGGGGTCAATGAGCAGTTCTTC. Protein sequence: CASSSRGVNEQFF.

The chain employs TRBV2 and TRBJ2-2; 8 bases align to TRBD2. J was trimmed by 7 bases and V by 3 bases; bases with no gene match: 4. Germline lookup yields CDR1 SNHLY and CDR2 FYNNEI. The CDR3 has 14 amino acids. The CDR3 DNA sequence: TGTGCCAGCAGTGAGCGGGAGGCGGTCGGGGAGCTGTTTTTT. Its translation: CASSEREAVGELFF.

Regarding this clone: Other DNA sequences in the same sample also yield this CDR3. This sequence joins TRBV28 and TRBJ1-4; TRBD1 is a possible D gene (6 bases). V was clipped by 6 bases and J by 7 bases, with 15 bases between them. Germline CDR1 reads MDHEN; CDR2 reads SYDVKM. CDR3 size: 14 residues. This CDR3 reads CASSSGGLGEKLFF. The CDR3 region has the DNA TGTGCCAGCAGCTCGGGGGGGCTTGGTGAAAAACTGTTTTTT. The complete variable domain, with remaining parts taken from reference TRBV28 and TRBJ1-4, reads DVKVTQSSRYLVKRTGEKVFLECVQDMDHENMFWYRQDPGLGLRLIYFSYDVKMKEKGDIPEGYSVSREKKERFSLILESASTNQTSMYLCASSSGGLGEKLFFGSGTQLSVL.

J is TRBJ2-7 and V is TRBV6-5; weak D call: TRBD2 (5 bases). The length of the CDR3 is 15 residues. Per germline, CDR1 MNHEY and CDR2 SVGAGI. V lost 0 bases and J 0 bases, leaving 9 bases between the germline ends. CDR3 protein: CASSYSDLGSYEQYF. The CDR3 DNA reads as TGTGCCAGCAGTTACTCGGACTTAGGCTCCTACGAGCAGTACTTC.

CDR3 in amino acids: CASSFSGRPDTQYF. The CDR3, as DNA: TGCGCCAGCAGCTTCTCAGGGCGCCCAGATACGCAGTATTTT. The chain is built from TRBV5-1 and TRBJ2-3, with D maybe TRBD1 (5 bases). The CDR3 loop spans 14 amino acids. The V gene lost 2 bases and the J gene lost 4 bases, with 11 bases spanning the gap. Germline V gives CDR1 SGHRS, CDR2 YFSETQ.

V gene TRBV25-1 combines with J gene TRBJ2-7; possible D gene TRBD2, 5 bases. The CDR3 is 16 amino acids. Germline values: CDR1 MGHDK, CDR2 SYGVNS. V lost 2 bases to trimming and J lost 2 bases, with 16 bases between them. The CDR3 nucleotides read TGTGCCAGCAGTGAACCCAGAGGGAGTAGGGCCTACGAGCAGTACTTC. It specifies CASSEPRGSRAYEQYF.